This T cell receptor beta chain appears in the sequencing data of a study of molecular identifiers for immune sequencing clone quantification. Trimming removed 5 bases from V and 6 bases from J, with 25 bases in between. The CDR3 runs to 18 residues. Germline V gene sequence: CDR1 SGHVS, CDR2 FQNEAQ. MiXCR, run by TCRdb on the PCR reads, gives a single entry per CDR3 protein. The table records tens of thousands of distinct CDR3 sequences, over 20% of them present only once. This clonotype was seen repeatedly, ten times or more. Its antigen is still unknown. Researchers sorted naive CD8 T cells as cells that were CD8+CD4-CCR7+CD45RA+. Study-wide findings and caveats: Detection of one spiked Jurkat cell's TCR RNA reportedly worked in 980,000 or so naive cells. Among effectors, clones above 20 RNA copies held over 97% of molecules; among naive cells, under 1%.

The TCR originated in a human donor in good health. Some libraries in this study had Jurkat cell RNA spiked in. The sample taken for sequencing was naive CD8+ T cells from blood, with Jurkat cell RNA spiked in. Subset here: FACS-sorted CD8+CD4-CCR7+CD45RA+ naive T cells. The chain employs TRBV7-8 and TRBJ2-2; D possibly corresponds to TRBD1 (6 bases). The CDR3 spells CASSLEVSTGKIPGELFF. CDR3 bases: TGTGCCAGCAGCCTAGAGGTTTCTACAGGGAAGATCCCCGGGGAGCTGTTTTTT.